These 29 T cell receptor beta chains were all obtained from the same sample, sequenced in a study of blood T cell repertoires in COVID-19. Clones were sequenced by immunoSEQ multiplex PCR, and TCRdb holds only the in-frame ones, with some missing. Of some 150,000 clones in the sample, 85% to 90% were seen once. The material sequenced was peripheral blood. All receptors derive from a human donor in a cohort sampled during active COVID-19.

The chain uses TRBV2 and TRBJ1-1, with 9 bases lining up with TRBD1. The CDR3 is 16 amino acids. The V segment lost 6 bases and the J segment 0 bases; nucleotides outside the gene matches: 8. Germline assignment: CDR1 SNHLY and CDR2 FYNNEI. CDR3 sequence reads: CASRLQGATMNTEAFF. In nucleotides, the CDR3 is TGTGCCAGCAGACTACAGGGGGCAACTATGAACACTGAAGCTTTCTTT.

This chain connects TRBV7-2 to TRBJ1-1; tentatively, D is TRBD1 (5 bases). Germline V gene lookup returns CDR1 SGHTA and CDR2 FQGNSA. Trimming took 2 bases from V and 4 from J, leaving 8 bases between them. The CDR3 runs to 13 residues. CDR3 protein: CASSLRGSTEAFF. The CDR3 coding sequence is TGTGCCAGCAGCTTAAGGGGTAGCACTGAAGCTTTCTTT. The variable domain in full, completed from reference TRBV7-2 and TRBJ1-1, reads GAGVSQSPSNKVTEKGKDVELRCDPISGHTALYWYRQSLGQGLEFLIYFQGNSAPDKSGLPSDRFSAERTGGSVSTLTIQRTQQEDSAVYLCASSLRGSTEAFFGQGTRLTVV.

The V and J genes are TRBV28 and TRBJ1-5, with D unresolved. There are 11 residues in the CDR3. Trimming pared 8 bases from V and 0 bases from J, leaving 2 bases between. Looked up from germline, CDR1 is MDHEN and CDR2 is SYDVKM. DNA for the CDR3: TGTGCCAGCCATAGCAATCAGCCCCAGCATTTT. Protein product: CASHSNQPQHF.

This rearrangement joins TRBV11-1 to TRBJ1-6; TRBD1 matches 8 bases. Losses at the gene ends were 7 bases for V and 3 bases for J; bases not matched to a gene: 8. Germline CDR1 is SGHAT and CDR2 is FQDESV (reference sequence). This CDR3 is 16 amino acids long. The CDR3, as DNA: TGTGCCAGCACCTACGACAGGGGTGGCTATAATTCACCCCTCCACTTT. As protein: CASTYDRGGYNSPLHF.

The V and J genes are TRBV6-5 and TRBJ1-1, with 7 bases matching TRBD1. This CDR3 comprises 14 residues. The V gene end was trimmed by 7 bases and the J gene end by 4 bases; junction bases not matched to a gene: 9. Germline CDR1 MNHEY, CDR2 SVGAGI. The CDR3 protein is CASTPDRAGTEAFF. In DNA form, the CDR3 reads TGTGCCAGCACCCCCGACAGGGCCGGCACTGAAGCTTTCTTT.

The chain uses TRBV7-8 and TRBJ1-2; possible D gene TRBD1, 6 bases. In germline, CDR1 is SGHVS, CDR2 FQNEAQ. The CDR3 runs to 15 residues. The V end lost 5 bases, the J end lost 4 bases, and 17 bases lay between the germline ends. The DNA of the CDR3 is TGTGCCAGCAGCGCTGGACAGAAGCTATTCTATGGCTACACCTTC. Translating gives CASSAGQKLFYGYTF. Together with reference TRBV7-8 and TRBJ1-2, the CDR3 gives the full variable domain: GAGVSQSPRYKVAKRGQDVALRCDPISGHVSLFWYQQALGQGPEFLTYFQNEAQLDKSGLPSDRFFAERPEGSVSTLKIQRTQQEDSAVYLCASSAGQKLFYGYTFGSGTRLTVV.

The chain joins TRBV7-9 to TRBJ2-3; D is undetermined. Trimming pared 5 bases from V and 1 base from J, leaving 13 bases between. The CDR3 contains 15 residues. Germline CDR1 and CDR2: SEHNR and FQNEAQ (reference sequence). The CDR3 loop reads CASSVGRMRTDTQYF. Written as DNA, the CDR3 is TGTGCCAGCAGCGTTGGCCGAATGCGCACAGATACGCAGTATTTT.

The genes are TRBV28 and TRBJ1-1; a weak D match, TRBD1 (6 bases). CDR3 length: 15 residues. Germline V lookup: CDR1 MDHEN, CDR2 SYDVKM. V was cut by 4 bases and J by 3 bases, with 15 bases left in between. CDR3 residues: CASSYPWGRYTEAFF. CDR3 nucleotide sequence: TGTGCCAGCAGTTATCCGTGGGGGCGCTACACTGAAGCTTTCTTT.

V and J are TRBV18 and TRBJ2-3, with TRBD1 matching 9 bases. The V segment lost 3 bases and the J segment 5 bases; nucleotides outside the gene matches: 3. This CDR3 comprises 14 residues. The germline CDR1 and CDR2 sequences are KGHSH and LQKENI. CDR3 residues: CASSPRDREDTQYF. CDR3 DNA: TGTGCCAGCTCACCCCGGGACAGGGAAGATACGCAGTATTTT.

J is TRBJ1-4 and V is TRBV4-1, with 12 bases that match TRBD1. In germline, CDR1 is MGHRA, CDR2 YSYEKL. The CDR3 sequence is 17 residues long. The trim removed 7 bases at V and 8 bases at J, leaving 14 bases unmatched. The CDR3, as DNA: TGCGCCAGCACCTCCCGGGACAGGGGGCAGCGTGGCGAAAAACTGTTTTTT. Protein sequence: CASTSRDRGQRGEKLFF.

This chain connects TRBV5-8 to TRBJ1-1, with unresolved D. CDR1 and CDR2 from the germline V gene are SGHTS and YDEGEE. The CDR3 is 11 residues long. V lost 0 bases and J 7 bases, leaving 4 bases between the germline ends. The CDR3 DNA follows: TGTGCCAGCAGCTTGGTCATTGAAGCTTTCTTT. Translation: CASSLVIEAFF.

The chain recombines TRBV15 with TRBJ1-4, with D perhaps matching TRBD1 (6 bases). In germline, CDR1 is LNHNV, CDR2 YYDKDF (reference sequence). V was cut by 1 base and J by 0 bases, with 12 bases left in between. This CDR3 has 17 residues. The CDR3 region has the DNA TGTGCCACCAGCAGAGCTGGGGACACTGCAACTAATGAAAAACTGTTTTTT. It codes for CATSRAGDTATNEKLFF. The whole variable domain, remainder taken from reference TRBV15 and TRBJ1-4, is DAMVIQNPRYQVTQFGKPVTLSCSQTLNHNVMYWYQQKSSQAPKLLFHYYDKDFNNEADTPDNFQSRRPNTSFCFLDIRSPGLGDTAMYLCATSRAGDTATNEKLFFGSGTQLSVL.

J is TRBJ1-1 and V is TRBV16, with D unclear. Trimming pared 3 bases from V and 1 base from J, leaving 3 bases between. Germline V gene sequence: CDR1 KGHSY, CDR2 FQNENV. The CDR3 length is 12 residues. CDR3 residues: CASSQRNTEAFF. CDR3 bases: TGTGCCAGCAGCCAGCGGAACACTGAAGCTTTCTTT. The full variable domain, with the rest looked up from reference TRBV16 and TRBJ1-1, is GEEVAQTPKHLVRGEGQKAKLYCAPIKGHSYVFWYQQVLKNEFKFLISFQNENVFDETGMPKERFSAKCLPNSPCSLEIQATKLEDSAVYFCASSQRNTEAFFGQGTRLTVV.

The rearrangement joins TRBV27 to TRBJ1-6; D is possibly TRBD1 (6 bases). This CDR3 is 18 amino acids long. Germline-derived CDR1 and CDR2 are MNHEY and SMNVEV (reference sequence). The germline V and J ends were trimmed by 2 bases and 2 bases, with 16 bases remaining between them. CDR3 loop: CASSLRYYRAAYNSPLHF. CDR3 coding DNA: TGTGCCAGCAGTTTACGTTACTACAGGGCGGCCTATAATTCACCCCTCCACTTT.

The V gene is TRBV29-1, the J gene TRBJ2-5; D is unresolved. The CDR3 consists of 12 residues. Trimming pared 4 bases from V and 1 base from J, leaving 7 bases between. Germline V gene sequence: CDR1 SQVTM, CDR2 ANQGSEA. The chain's CDR3 is CSVVSFQETQYF. The CDR3 DNA follows: TGCAGCGTTGTTTCGTTCCAAGAGACCCAGTACTTC. The full variable domain, its missing parts supplied by reference TRBV29-1 and TRBJ2-5, is SAVISQKPSRDICQRGTSLTIQCQVDSQVTMMFWYRQQPGQSLTLIATANQGSEATYESGFVIDKFPISRPNLTFSTLTVSNMSPEDSSIYLCSVVSFQETQYFGPGTRLLVL.

As concerns this clone: Other DNA sequences in the same sample also yield this CDR3. The chain recombines TRBV6-6 with TRBJ1-1; D gene ambiguous. CDR3 size: 12 residues. Trimming took off 4 bases at V and 1 base at J, with 4 bases between the two ends. Germline CDR1 reads MNHNY; CDR2 reads SVGAGI (reference sequence). The CDR3 region is CASSSRNTEAFF. In DNA, the CDR3 is TGTGCCAGCAGTTCCAGGAACACTGAAGCTTTCTTT.

V usage is TRBV7-9 and J usage is TRBJ1-6; 7 bases map to TRBD1. V was pared by 2 bases and J by 6 bases, with 7 bases of the junction left unmatched. Germline CDR1 SEHNR, CDR2 FQNEAQ (reference sequence). The CDR3 is 16 amino acids. The CDR3 DNA sequence: TGTGCCAGCAGCTTAACAACAGACAGGGTTAATTCACCCCTCCACTTT. Translated: CASSLTTDRVNSPLHF.

The chain recombines TRBV7-3 with TRBJ2-2; 7 nucleotides line up with TRBD1. Germline V CDR1 and CDR2: SGHTA, FQGTGA. This CDR3 has 16 residues. The ends lost 2 bases at V and 0 bases at J; junction bases unmatched: 3. CDR3 protein: CASSLGTVANTGELFF. In nucleotides, the CDR3 is TGTGCCAGCAGCTTAGGGACAGTCGCGAACACCGGGGAGCTGTTTTTT.

V gene TRBV7-2 combines with J gene TRBJ1-4, with unresolved D. The CDR3 is made up of 14 amino acids. Germline loops: CDR1 SGHTA, CDR2 FQGNSA. V lost 5 bases and J 5 bases, leaving 12 bases between the germline ends. CDR3 in DNA: TGTGCCAGCAGCCCCGTCGGCAGGAATGAAAAACTGTTTTTT. Protein: CASSPVGRNEKLFF.

For this clone: At the DNA level, this CDR3 is encoded by other sequences in the same sample as well. The chain recombines TRBV4-3 with TRBJ1-2, with D perhaps matching TRBD1 (5 bases). With 0 bases removed from V and 2 bases from J, the gap between germline ends came to 10 bases. Germline V gene lookup returns CDR1 LGHNA and CDR2 YSLEER. This CDR3 contains 15 residues. Here the CDR3 DNA reads TGCGCCAGCAGCCAAGATGGGGCAGCGAACTATGGCTACACCTTC. As protein: CASSQDGAANYGYTF.

The V gene is TRBV12-3 or TRBV12-4, the J gene TRBJ1-5; 7 nucleotides agree with TRBD1. The V and J ends lost 6 bases and 7 bases, in that order; junction bases with no gene match: 6. This CDR3 is 13 amino acids long. The CDR3 DNA sequence: TGTGCCAGCAGCTCGGGACAGAACCAGCCCCAGCATTTT. Translation: CASSSGQNQPQHF.

The V call is TRBV19, the J call TRBJ1-1, with D possibly being TRBD1 (5 bases). Trimming took 3 bases from V and 1 from J, leaving 15 bases between them. Germline lookup yields CDR1 LNHDA and CDR2 SQIVND (reference sequence). CDR3 length equals 16 residues. CDR3 nucleotide sequence: TGTGCCAGTAGTATCGCGGGGGATGGTTGGAACACTGAAGCTTTCTTT. Translating gives CASSIAGDGWNTEAFF.

The chain combines TRBV6-6 with TRBJ1-5, with no clear D. This CDR3 is 13 amino acids long. V lost 4 bases to trimming and J lost 5 bases, with 9 bases between them. Germline CDR1 MNHNY, CDR2 SVGAGI (reference sequence). This CDR3 reads CASSSKRDQPQHF. CDR3 nucleotide sequence: TGTGCCAGCAGTTCCAAACGCGATCAGCCCCAGCATTTT.

This CDR3 is CASSLAPTSRGNEQFF. CDR3 coding DNA: TGTGCCAGCAGCTTAGCGCCAACTAGCAGAGGCAATGAGCAGTTCTTC. This chain uses TRBV7-2 with TRBJ2-1, with TRBD2 as a possible D gene (6 bases). This CDR3 region has 16 residues. Trimming removed 0 bases from V and 6 bases from J, with 15 bases in between. Germline CDR1 is SGHTA and CDR2 is FQGNSA.

The rearrangement uses TRBV5-5 and TRBJ2-5; D gene uncertain. This CDR3 contains 13 residues. Per germline, CDR1 SGHKS and CDR2 YYEKEE (reference sequence). V lost 0 bases and J 1 base, leaving 4 bases between the germline ends. The CDR3 loop is CASSLDIQETQYF. The DNA of the CDR3 is TGTGCCAGCAGCTTGGACATCCAAGAGACCCAGTACTTC.

This clone showed up just a few times. The V and J genes are TRBV3-1 (or the pseudogene TRBV3-2) and TRBJ2-5, with 7 bases lining up with TRBD1. The CDR3 totals 16 residues. After removal of 4 bases from V and 4 bases from J, the junction contained 12 bases not matched to a gene. CDR1 and CDR2 (germline): LGHDT, YNNKEL (reference sequence). CDR3 sequence (DNA): TGTGCCAGCAGCCCGGGACAGAAAGGACATTTAGAGACCCAGTACTTC. Translating gives CASSPGQKGHLETQYF.

This chain joins TRBV5-8 and TRBJ1-1; TRBD1 is a possible D gene (6 bases). Trimming pared 4 bases from V and 6 bases from J, leaving 22 bases between. Germline CDR1 reads SGHTS; CDR2 reads YDEGEE. The CDR3 has 16 amino acids. This CDR3 is CASSSKNRVRKAEAFF. The DNA for the CDR3 is TGTGCCAGCAGCAGCAAAAACAGGGTCCGAAAGGCTGAAGCTTTCTTT.

The chain uses TRBV11-2 and TRBJ2-7, with 8 bases identical to TRBD2. The V gene end was trimmed by 6 bases and the J gene end by 2 bases; junction bases not matched to a gene: 15. From germline, CDR1 is SGHAT and CDR2 FQNNGV. The CDR3 contains 17 residues. The CDR3, as DNA: TGTGCCAGCAGGGATTATCTGCGGGCGGGAGGCACCTACGAGCAGTACTTC. This sequence encodes CASRDYLRAGGTYEQYF.

This clone has only one observation. The chain couples TRBV28 to TRBJ1-4, with 7 bases matching TRBD1. The CDR3 length is 15 residues. Looked up from germline, CDR1 is MDHEN and CDR2 is SYDVKM. Trimming took 4 bases from V and 8 from J; bases not matched to a gene: 10. The CDR3 bases are TGTGCCAGCAGTTCCTTACAGGGGCGTGGGGAAAAACTGTTTTTT. Its protein product is CASSSLQGRGEKLFF. The complete variable domain, with remaining parts taken from reference TRBV28 and TRBJ1-4, reads DVKVTQSSRYLVKRTGEKVFLECVQDMDHENMFWYRQDPGLGLRLIYFSYDVKMKEKGDIPEGYSVSREKKERFSLILESASTNQTSMYLCASSSLQGRGEKLFFGSGTQLSVL.